This T cell receptor beta chain was profiled in a study of blood T cell repertoires in COVID-19. Here immunoSEQ multiplex PCR was the method, and the copy in TCRdb shows in-frame clones only, minus some. The sample consists of about 89,000 clones, over 60% of them appearing once. Sequenced input: peripheral blood. This receptor was taken from a human donor in a cohort sampled during active COVID-19.

The DNA for the CDR3 is TGTGCCAGCAGTAACCGGGACACCTACTCCTACGAGCAGTACTTC. Amino acids: CASSNRDTYSYEQYF. The rearrangement joins TRBV6-5 to TRBJ2-7, with D possibly matching TRBD1 (6 bases). In germline, CDR1 is MNHEY, CDR2 SVGAGI. Trimming took 5 bases from V and 0 from J, leaving 14 bases between them. CDR3 size: 15 residues.